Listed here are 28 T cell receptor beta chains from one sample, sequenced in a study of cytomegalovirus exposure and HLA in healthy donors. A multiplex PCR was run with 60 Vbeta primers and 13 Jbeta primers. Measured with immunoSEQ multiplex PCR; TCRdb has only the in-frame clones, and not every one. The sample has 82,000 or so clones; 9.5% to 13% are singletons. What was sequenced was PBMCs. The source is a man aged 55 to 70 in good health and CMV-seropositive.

The CDR3 loop reads CASSVGNSGGNEQFF. DNA for the CDR3: TGTGCCAGCAGCGTAGGGAATAGCGGGGGCAATGAGCAGTTCTTC. The gene calls are TRBV9 and TRBJ2-1, with 9 bases lining up with TRBD2. Germline trimming cut 0 bases from V and 6 bases from J; bases unmatched to any gene: 4. The CDR3 consists of 15 residues. Germline loops: CDR1 SGDLS, CDR2 YYNGEE.

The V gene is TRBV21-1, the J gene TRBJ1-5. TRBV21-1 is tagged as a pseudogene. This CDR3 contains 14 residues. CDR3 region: CASSKAGGNQPQHF. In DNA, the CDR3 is TGTGCCAGCAGCAAAGCCGGGGGTAATCAGCCCCAGCATTTT.

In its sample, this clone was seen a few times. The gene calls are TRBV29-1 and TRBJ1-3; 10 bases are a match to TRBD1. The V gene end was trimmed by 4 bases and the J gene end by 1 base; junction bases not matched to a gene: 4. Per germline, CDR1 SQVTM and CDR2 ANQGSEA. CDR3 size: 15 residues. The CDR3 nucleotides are TGCAGCGTTGGCGGGACAGGGGTTTCTGGAAACACCATATATTTT. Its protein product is CSVGGTGVSGNTIYF.

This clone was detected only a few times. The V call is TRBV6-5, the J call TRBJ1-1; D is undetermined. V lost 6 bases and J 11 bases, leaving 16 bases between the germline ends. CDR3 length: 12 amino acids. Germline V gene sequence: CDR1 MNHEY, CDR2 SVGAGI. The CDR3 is CASSQPRGWAFF. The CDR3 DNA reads TGTGCCAGCAGCCAACCTAGAGGATGGGCTTTCTTT.

The CDR3 spells CAISDGSGRGDTQYF. In DNA form, the CDR3 reads TGTGCCATCAGTGATGGTAGCGGGAGGGGAGATACGCAGTATTTT. V usage is TRBV10-3 and J usage is TRBJ2-3; 11 bases agree with TRBD2. Germline V gene data show CDR1 as ENHRY and CDR2 as SYGVKD. The length of the CDR3 is 15 residues. Losses at the gene ends were 3 bases for V and 5 bases for J; bases not matched to a gene: 4.

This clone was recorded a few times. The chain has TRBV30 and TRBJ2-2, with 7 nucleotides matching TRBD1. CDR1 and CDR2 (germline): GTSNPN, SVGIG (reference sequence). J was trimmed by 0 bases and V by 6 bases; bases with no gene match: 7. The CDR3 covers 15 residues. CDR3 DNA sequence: TGTGCCTGTCCTAAGGGGACAGCGAACACCGGGGAGCTGTTTTTT. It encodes CACPKGTANTGELFF.

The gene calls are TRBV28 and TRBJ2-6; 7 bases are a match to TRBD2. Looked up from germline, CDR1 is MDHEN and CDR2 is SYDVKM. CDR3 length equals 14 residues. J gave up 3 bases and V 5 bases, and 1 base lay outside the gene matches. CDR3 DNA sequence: TGTGCCAGCAGTCCGGGGGGTGGGGCCAACGTCCTGACTTTC. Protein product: CASSPGGGANVLTF.

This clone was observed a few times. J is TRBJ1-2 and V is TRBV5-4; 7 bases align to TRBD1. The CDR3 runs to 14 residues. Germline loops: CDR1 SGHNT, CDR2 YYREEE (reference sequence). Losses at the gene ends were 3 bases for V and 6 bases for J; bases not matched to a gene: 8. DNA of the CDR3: TGTGCCAGCAGCTACATTCAGGGGGGCGATGGCTACACCTTC. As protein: CASSYIQGGDGYTF.

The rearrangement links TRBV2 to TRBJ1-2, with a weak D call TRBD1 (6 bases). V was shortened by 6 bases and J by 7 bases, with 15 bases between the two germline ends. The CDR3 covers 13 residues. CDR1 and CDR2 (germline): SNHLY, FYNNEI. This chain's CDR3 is CASSPAGVVGYTF. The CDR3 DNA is TGTGCCAGCAGCCCGGCAGGGGTGGTTGGCTACACCTTC.

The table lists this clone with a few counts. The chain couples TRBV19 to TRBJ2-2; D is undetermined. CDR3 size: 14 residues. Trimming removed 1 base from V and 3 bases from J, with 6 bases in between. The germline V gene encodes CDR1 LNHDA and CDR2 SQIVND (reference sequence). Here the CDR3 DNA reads TGTGCCAGTAGTATAGCCCGGGACACCGGGGAGCTGTTTTTT. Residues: CASSIARDTGELFF.

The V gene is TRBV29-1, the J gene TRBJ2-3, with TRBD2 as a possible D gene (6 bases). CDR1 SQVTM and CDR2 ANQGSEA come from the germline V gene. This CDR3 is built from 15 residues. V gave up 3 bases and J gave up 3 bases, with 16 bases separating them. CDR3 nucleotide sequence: TGCAGCGTTGAGGGGACTCCCGGAAGGACAGATACGCAGTATTTT. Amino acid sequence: CSVEGTPGRTDTQYF.

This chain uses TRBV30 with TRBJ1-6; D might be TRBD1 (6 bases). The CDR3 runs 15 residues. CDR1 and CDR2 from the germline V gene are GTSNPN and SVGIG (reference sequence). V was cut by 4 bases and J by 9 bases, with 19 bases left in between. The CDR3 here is CAWKRTAIMGSPLHF. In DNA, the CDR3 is TGTGCCTGGAAAAGGACAGCTATAATGGGTTCACCCCTCCACTTT.

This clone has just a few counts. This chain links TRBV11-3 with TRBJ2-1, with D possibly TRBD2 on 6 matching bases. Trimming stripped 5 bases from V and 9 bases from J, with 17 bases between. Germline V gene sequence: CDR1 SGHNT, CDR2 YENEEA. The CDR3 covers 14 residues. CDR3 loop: CASSQTPAGSEQFF. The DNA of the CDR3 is TGTGCCAGCAGCCAAACCCCGGCGGGGAGTGAGCAGTTCTTC. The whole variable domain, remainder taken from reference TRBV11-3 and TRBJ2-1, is EAGVVQSPRYKIIEKKQPVAFWCNPISGHNTLYWYLQNLGQGPELLIRYENEEAVDDSQLPKDRFSAERLKGVDSTLKIQPAELGDSAVYLCASSQTPAGSEQFFGPGTRLTVL.

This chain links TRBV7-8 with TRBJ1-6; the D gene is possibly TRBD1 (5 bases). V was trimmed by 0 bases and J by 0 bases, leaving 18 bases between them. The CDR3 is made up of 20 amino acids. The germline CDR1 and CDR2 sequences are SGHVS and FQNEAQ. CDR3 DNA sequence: TGTGCCAGCAGCTTAGCTCTCGGGGAGGGGTGGAGCTCCTATAATTCACCCCTCCACTTT. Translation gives CASSLALGEGWSSYNSPLHF.

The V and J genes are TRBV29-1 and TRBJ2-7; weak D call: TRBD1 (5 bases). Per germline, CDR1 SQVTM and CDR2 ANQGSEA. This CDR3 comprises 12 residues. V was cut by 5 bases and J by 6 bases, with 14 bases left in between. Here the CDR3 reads CSVYGAVGEQYF. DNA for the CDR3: TGCAGCGTTTATGGGGCAGTGGGCGAGCAGTACTTC.

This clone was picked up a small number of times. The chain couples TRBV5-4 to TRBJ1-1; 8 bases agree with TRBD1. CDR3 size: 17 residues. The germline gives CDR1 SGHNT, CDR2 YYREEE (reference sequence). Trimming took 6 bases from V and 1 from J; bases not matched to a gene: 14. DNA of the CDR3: TGTGCCAGCACACGAAAAAGTAGGGGACAGGAGAACACTGAAGCTTTCTTT. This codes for CASTRKSRGQENTEAFF.

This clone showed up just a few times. The CDR3 sequence is CAWSVLGLAETQYF. Written as DNA, the CDR3 is TGTGCCTGGAGTGTACTGGGACTAGCAGAGACCCAGTACTTC. The rearrangement uses TRBV30 and TRBJ2-5; 9 nucleotides line up with TRBD2. CDR3 length: 14 amino acids. Germline assignment: CDR1 GTSNPN and CDR2 SVGIG (reference sequence). V lost 0 bases and J lost 4; bases outside the gene matches: 3.

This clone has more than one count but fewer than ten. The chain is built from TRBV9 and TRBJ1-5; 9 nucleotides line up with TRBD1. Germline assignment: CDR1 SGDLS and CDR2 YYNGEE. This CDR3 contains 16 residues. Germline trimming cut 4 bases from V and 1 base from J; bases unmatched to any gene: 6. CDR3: CASSSGQGESNQPQHF. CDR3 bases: TGTGCCAGCAGCTCGGGACAGGGAGAGAGCAATCAGCCCCAGCATTTT.

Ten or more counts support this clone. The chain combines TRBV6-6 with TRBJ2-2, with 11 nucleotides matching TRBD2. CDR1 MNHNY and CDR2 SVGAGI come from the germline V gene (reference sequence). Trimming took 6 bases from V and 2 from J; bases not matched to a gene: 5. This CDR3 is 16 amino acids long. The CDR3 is CASSGLAGGNTGELFF. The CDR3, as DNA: TGTGCCAGCAGCGGGCTAGCGGGAGGAAACACCGGGGAGCTGTTTTTT.

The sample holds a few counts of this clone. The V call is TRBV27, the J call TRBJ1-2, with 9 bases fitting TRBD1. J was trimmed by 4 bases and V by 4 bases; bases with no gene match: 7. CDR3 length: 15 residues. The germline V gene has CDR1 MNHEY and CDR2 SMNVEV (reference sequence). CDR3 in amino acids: CASSWTGVPTYGYTF. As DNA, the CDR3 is TGTGCCAGCAGTTGGACAGGGGTACCCACCTATGGCTACACCTTC.

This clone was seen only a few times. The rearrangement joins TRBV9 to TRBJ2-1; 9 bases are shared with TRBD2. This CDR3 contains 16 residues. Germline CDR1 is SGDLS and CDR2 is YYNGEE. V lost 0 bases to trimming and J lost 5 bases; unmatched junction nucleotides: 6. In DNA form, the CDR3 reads TGTGCCAGCAGCGTAGGGGATAGCGGGGGCCACAATGAGCAGTTCTTC. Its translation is CASSVGDSGGHNEQFF.

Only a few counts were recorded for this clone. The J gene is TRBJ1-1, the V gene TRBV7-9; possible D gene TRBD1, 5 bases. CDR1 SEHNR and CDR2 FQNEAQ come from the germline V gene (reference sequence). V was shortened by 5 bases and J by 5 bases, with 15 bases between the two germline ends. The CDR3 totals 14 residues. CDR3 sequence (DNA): TGTGCCAGCAGCCCCTGGGAGGAGGGGACTGAAGCTTTCTTT. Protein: CASSPWEEGTEAFF.

CDR3: CASSKGGGASLNTEAFF. As DNA, the CDR3 is TGTGCCAGCAGCAAAGGGGGGGGCGCCTCTCTTAACACTGAAGCTTTCTTT. The V gene is TRBV21-1, the J gene TRBJ1-1. TRBV21-1 counts as a pseudogene. The CDR3 contains 17 residues.

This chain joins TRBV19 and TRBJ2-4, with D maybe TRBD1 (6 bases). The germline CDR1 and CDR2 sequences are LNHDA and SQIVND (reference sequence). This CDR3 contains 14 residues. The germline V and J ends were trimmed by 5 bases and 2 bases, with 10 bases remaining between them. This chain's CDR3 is CASSEQGSKNIQYF. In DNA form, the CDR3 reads TGTGCCAGTAGTGAACAGGGTTCCAAAAACATTCAGTACTTC.

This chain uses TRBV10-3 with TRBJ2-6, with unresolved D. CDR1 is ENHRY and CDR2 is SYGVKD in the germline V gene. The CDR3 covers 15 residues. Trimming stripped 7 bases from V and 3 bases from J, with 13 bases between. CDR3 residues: CAINVPSGGANVLTF. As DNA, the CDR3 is TGTGCCATCAATGTGCCCTCGGGTGGGGCCAACGTCCTGACTTTC.

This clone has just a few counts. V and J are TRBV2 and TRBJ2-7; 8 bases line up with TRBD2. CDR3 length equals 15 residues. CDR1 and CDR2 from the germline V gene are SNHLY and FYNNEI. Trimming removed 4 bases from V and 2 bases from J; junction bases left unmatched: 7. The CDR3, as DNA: TGTGCCAGCAGTGTTCAAGCGGGAGCGACCTACGAGCAGTACTTC. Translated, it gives CASSVQAGATYEQYF.

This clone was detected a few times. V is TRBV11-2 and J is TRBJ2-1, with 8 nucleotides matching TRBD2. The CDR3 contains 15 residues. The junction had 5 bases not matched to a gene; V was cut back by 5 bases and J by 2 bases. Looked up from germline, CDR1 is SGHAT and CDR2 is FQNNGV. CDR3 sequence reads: CASSVTSGPYNEQFF. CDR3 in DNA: TGTGCCAGCAGCGTTACTAGCGGCCCCTACAATGAGCAGTTCTTC. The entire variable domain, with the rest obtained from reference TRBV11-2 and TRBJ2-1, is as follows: EAGVAQSPRYKIIEKRQSVAFWCNPISGHATLYWYQQILGQGPKLLIQFQNNGVVDDSQLPKDRFSAERLKGVDSTLKIQPAKLEDSAVYLCASSVTSGPYNEQFFGPGTRLTVL.

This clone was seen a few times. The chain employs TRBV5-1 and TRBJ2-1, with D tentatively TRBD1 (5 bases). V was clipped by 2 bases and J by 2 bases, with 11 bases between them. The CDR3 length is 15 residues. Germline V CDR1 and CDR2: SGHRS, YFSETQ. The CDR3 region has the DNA TGCGCCAGCAGCTTCGGTCAGGGTGCCTACAATGAGCAGTTCTTC. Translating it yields CASSFGQGAYNEQFF.